This T cell receptor beta chain emerged from a study of blood T cell repertoires in COVID-19. In the study overall: Whether acute or convalescent, the COVID-19 samples came from the United States, Italy and Spain.

How the authors handled the data: The authors estimated nucleated cell counts from reference gene primer amplification. Clones were sequenced by immunoSEQ multiplex PCR, and TCRdb holds only the in-frame ones, with some missing. V and J calls and clone size are those listed in that table; D and trimming were worked out from the DNA. The sample carries about 170,000 clones, less than 85% recorded once. The CDR3 spans 17 residues. Germline assignment: CDR1 SGHRS and CDR2 YFSETQ. With V trimmed by 0 bases and J by 2 bases, 8 bases remained unmatched. This clonotype was obtained from a woman older than 75 with active or convalescent COVID-19. The V gene is TRBV5-1, the J gene TRBJ2-7; 10 bases agree with TRBD2. Source material: peripheral blood. The CDR3, as DNA: TGCGCCAGCAGCTTGGGTCTACTAGCGGGACCAGCCTACGAGCAGTACTTC. Residues: CASSLGLLAGPAYEQYF.